This T cell receptor beta chain emerged from a study of shared clonotypes between healthy human individuals. Turning to this clone: As yet, its antigen is unknown.

This CDR3 is 15 amino acids long. V gave up 5 bases and J gave up 9 bases, with 20 bases separating them. Germline V gene lookup returns CDR1 MNHEY and CDR2 SMNVEV (reference sequence). Study observations and caveats: Naive CD4 clonotype sharing across several donors was 5% to 6%.

All donors were healthy HIV-negative adults lacking recent acute infections or vaccinations. Using immunoSEQ multiplex PCR, the repertoire was profiled, and TCRdb retains in-frame clones only, with some absent. The table lists 2 million to 2.5 million clones, 85% to 95% of them singletons. The source is a man between 18 and 35 years old in good health. Some clones in this sample may be carry-over from other donors' samples. V and J are TRBV27 and TRBJ1-5, with D tentatively TRBD1 (5 bases). Sequencing input: naive CD4+ T cells from PBMCs. The sample's subset: CD45RA+ positively selected. The CDR3 coding sequence is TGTGCCAGCAGTCCGGGGGGGACCCCTACCGTGCCCCAGCATTTT. It yields the protein CASSPGGTPTVPQHF.